This entry concerns a single TCR beta chain. The antigen it recognizes is unknown. The record has no base qualities; no much larger clone is one base away. RNA was extracted using the RNeasy kit, and roughly 0.45 to 1 microgram was reverse transcribed with random hexamers. The immunoSEQ multiplex PCR assay, covering 54 Vbeta and 13 Jbeta segments, was used to amplify TCR beta CDR3 regions. PCR amplification bias was corrected by using a synthetic template baseline for primer optimization and computational correction. The paper's data handling went like this. Reads were annotated to V, D and J genes according to IMGT and were analyzed with immunoSEQ Analyzer, with only productive sequences retained. Clonality was computed as one minus Shannon entropy normalized by log2 of the number of productive unique sequences. Public and private clones were assessed among the 100 most prevalent clones of each patient and control. Clones were defined as Susac-specific when absent from the healthy and MS cohorts, from about 1,100 published viral clones and from other ImmuneACCESS disease sequences. TCRdb reran the public reads through fastp at Q25 and MiXCR, keeping productive beta chains. Duplicate CDR3 protein sequences are folded into a single record with the most common DNA and genes. TCRdb, not the authors, supplied the V and J calls. This sample is represented by approximately 74,000 distinct CDR3 sequences; over 85% of them were singletons. The top ten clones comprise approximately 0.92% of the sample.

Peripheral blood CD8+ and CD4+ T cells from healthy donors, Susac syndrome patients and multiple sclerosis patients were profiled by high-throughput TCR beta sequencing. Susac syndrome patients met recently defined diagnostic criteria for definite or probable disease. Bulk CD8+ and CD4+ T cells were purified by magnetic negative isolation, whereas CD8+ TEMRA cells were enriched by FACS. Blood was collected in EDTA tubes and processed within 24 hours, with PBMCs isolated through density gradient centrifugation. PBMCs intended for TCR sequencing were frozen in liquid nitrogen and were later thawed in a 37 degrees C water bath. A purity of at least 90% was achieved for sorted or isolated CD4+, CD8+ and CD8+ TEMRA cells. This sample was included in a study of CD8 T cells in Susac syndrome (dated by TCRdb to the late 2010s). Turning to the overall study: Among the sequenced Susac syndrome patients, about six had clinically active disease and eight or nine were in clinical remission. At blood withdrawal, Susac syndrome patients were either therapy-naive, taking corticosteroids (in some cases with IVIg as well), or taking IVIg alone. The study used repertoire sequencing to test whether antigen drove CD8+ T cell activation and differentiation in Susac syndrome. Clonality of the CD8+ T cell repertoire was compared between roughly twelve healthy donors, approximately 14 Susac syndrome patients and roughly 16 multiple sclerosis patients.

The full study reports these points: Sixteen and five Susac-specific public clones were found in the total CD8+ and CD8+ TEMRA repertoires, respectively. The number of individuals in the TCR sequencing and HLA analysis was acknowledged as relatively small. Susac syndrome CD8+ repertoires showed clonal expansion, highest in CD8+ TEMRA cells and greater in clinically active than remitting patients.

Sequenced material: CD8+ T cells from PBMCs. The origin of this receptor is a human donor with Susac syndrome.

CDR3 sequence: CASGLSLRDSSYNEQFF. The DNA is as follows: TGTGCTAGTGGTTTGTCCCTCCGGGACAGCTCCTACAATGAGCAGTTCTTC. The chain was built from TRBV12-5 and TRBJ2-1; a stretch of 7 junction bases matches TRBD1. The CDR3 runs 17 amino acids, cysteine and phenylalanine included. The DNA shown is the 51-base CDR3, in frame from base 1. V lost 2 bases and J lost 0 bases, and the count of bases not matched to a germline gene is 7. CDR1 LGHNT and CDR2 FRNRAP were looked up in the germline V gene.